Shown below are 2 T cell receptor beta chains from a single sample sequenced in a study of Ad26.COV2.S vaccination and SARS-CoV-2 variants. Treatment here: some 20 received Ad26.COV2.S at low or high dose, single or two shots; 5 received placebo; per-sample allocation not given. Following the first vaccine or placebo injection, samples were taken on day 63. Measured with immunoSEQ multiplex PCR; TCRdb has only the in-frame clones, and not every one. Counted here are around 450,000 clones, 85% to 90% occurring once; the ten biggest clones make up about 2.5%. This specimen was peripheral blood, taken in a trial of Ad26.COV2.S vaccine versus placebo. The receptors were gathered from a person aged 18 to 59 who received the Ad26.COV2.S COVID-19 vaccine or a placebo.

The V gene is TRBV10-3, the J gene TRBJ2-7; 10 bases map to TRBD2. J lost 3 bases, V lost 9 bases, and 8 bases had no gene match. CDR1 and CDR2 (germline): ENHRY, SYGVKD. The CDR3 runs 14 residues. CDR3 coding DNA: TGTGCCATTTCTAGCGGGGGTTACAGCTACGAGCAGTACGTC. It yields the protein CAISSGGYSYEQYV.

The V call is TRBV4-2, the J call TRBJ1-2; 9 nucleotides agree with TRBD1. V was clipped by 4 bases and J by 6 bases; unmatched bases: 9. This CDR3 is built from 15 residues. CDR1 is LGHNA, CDR2 YNFKEQ, per germline. In DNA, the CDR3 is TGTGCCAGCAGCCCTCGGGACAGGGAGACGGATGGCTACACCTTC. Translating it yields CASSPRDRETDGYTF.